Detailed here is one T cell receptor beta chain. Since all of the isolated RNA was reverse transcribed, expressed TCRB transcripts were what got sequenced. TCRdb keeps only in-frame clones here, not all; method: immunoSEQ multiplex PCR. The sample includes under 90,000 clones, around a third of them seen just once. The data are from a study of beta chain features in type 1 diabetes. Study background: Taken together, all samples contributed some 100 million examined sorted cells.

Every single donor gave one heparinised blood draw, and these averaged approximately 100 mL. Sorted CD4+ subsets: naive, central memory, regulatory, stem cell-like memory (CD45RO/CCR7/CD25/CD127/CD95/CD27 panel). The length of the CDR3 is 16 residues. The V and J ends lost 3 bases and 2 bases respectively, with 14 bases between them. CDR1 is MRHNA, CDR2 SNTAGT, per germline. This sequence joins TRBV6-4 and TRBJ2-1; D remains ambiguous. The sample was stem cell memory CD4+ T cells from blood. This receptor was obtained from a woman between 18 and 29 years old in good health. The CDR3 DNA reads TGTGCCAGCAGTGAGTGTCGGTCAACCACCTACAATGAGCAGTTCTTC. Its translation is CASSECRSTTYNEQFF.